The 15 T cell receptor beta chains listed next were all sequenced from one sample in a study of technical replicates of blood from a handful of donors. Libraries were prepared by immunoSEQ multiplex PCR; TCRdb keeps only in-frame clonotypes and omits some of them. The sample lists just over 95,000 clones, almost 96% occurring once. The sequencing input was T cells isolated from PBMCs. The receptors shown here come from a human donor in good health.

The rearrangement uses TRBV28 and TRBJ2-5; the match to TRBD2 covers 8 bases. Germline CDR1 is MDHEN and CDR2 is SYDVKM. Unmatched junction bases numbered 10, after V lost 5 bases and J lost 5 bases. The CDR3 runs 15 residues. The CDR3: CASSTLAGWEETQYF. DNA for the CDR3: TGTGCCAGCAGTACCTTAGCGGGGTGGGAGGAGACCCAGTACTTC. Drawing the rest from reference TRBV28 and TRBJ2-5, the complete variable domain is DVKVTQSSRYLVKRTGEKVFLECVQDMDHENMFWYRQDPGLGLRLIYFSYDVKMKEKGDIPEGYSVSREKKERFSLILESASTNQTSMYLCASSTLAGWEETQYFGPGTRLLVL.

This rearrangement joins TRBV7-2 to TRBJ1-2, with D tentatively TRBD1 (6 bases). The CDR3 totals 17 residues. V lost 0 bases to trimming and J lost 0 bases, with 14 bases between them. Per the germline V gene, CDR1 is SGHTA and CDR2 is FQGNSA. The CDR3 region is CASSLAQGTRANYGYTF. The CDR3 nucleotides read TGTGCCAGCAGCTTAGCTCAGGGGACAAGAGCTAACTATGGCTACACCTTC.

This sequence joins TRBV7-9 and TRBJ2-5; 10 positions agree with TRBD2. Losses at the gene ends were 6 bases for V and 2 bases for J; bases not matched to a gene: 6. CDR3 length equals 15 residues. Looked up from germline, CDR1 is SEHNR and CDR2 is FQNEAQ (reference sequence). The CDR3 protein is CASRPSGGLQETQYF. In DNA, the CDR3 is TGTGCCAGCAGACCTAGCGGGGGCCTACAAGAGACCCAGTACTTC.

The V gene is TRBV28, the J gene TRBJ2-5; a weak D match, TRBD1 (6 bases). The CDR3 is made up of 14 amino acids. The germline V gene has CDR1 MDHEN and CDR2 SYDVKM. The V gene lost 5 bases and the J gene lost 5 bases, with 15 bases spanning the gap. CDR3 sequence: CASSKQGIKETQYF. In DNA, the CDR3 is TGTGCCAGCAGTAAACAGGGAATCAAGGAGACCCAGTACTTC.

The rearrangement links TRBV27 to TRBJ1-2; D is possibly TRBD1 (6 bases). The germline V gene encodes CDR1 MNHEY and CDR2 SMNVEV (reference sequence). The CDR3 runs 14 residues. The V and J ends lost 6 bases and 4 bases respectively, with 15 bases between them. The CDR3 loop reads CASRLGGHSYGYTF. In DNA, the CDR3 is TGTGCCAGCAGGCTCGGGGGGCACTCCTATGGCTACACCTTC.

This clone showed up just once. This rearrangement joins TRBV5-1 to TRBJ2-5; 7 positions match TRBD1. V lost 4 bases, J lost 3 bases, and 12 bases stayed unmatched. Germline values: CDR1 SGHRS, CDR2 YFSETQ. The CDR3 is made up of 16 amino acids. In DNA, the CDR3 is TGCGCCAGCAGCCAGCGAGGGGGCATAATGGAAGAGACCCAGTACTTC. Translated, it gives CASSQRGGIMEETQYF.

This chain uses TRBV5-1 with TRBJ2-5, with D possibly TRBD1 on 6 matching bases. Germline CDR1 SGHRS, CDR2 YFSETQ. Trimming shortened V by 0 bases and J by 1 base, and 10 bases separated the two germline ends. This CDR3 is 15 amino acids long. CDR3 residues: CASSLGTGPQETQYF. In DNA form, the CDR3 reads TGCGCCAGCAGCTTGGGTACAGGGCCCCAAGAGACCCAGTACTTC.

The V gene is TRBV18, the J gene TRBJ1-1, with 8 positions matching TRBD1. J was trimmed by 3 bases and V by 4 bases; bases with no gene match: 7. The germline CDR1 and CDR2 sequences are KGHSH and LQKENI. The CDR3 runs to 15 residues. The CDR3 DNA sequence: TGTGCCAGCTCACTAGCGACAGGGGTGGACACTGAAGCTTTCTTT. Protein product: CASSLATGVDTEAFF. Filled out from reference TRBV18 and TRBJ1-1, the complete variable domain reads NAGVMQNPRHLVRRRGQEARLRCSPMKGHSHVYWYRQLPEEGLKFMVYLQKENIIDESGMPKERFSAEFPKEGPSILRIQQVVRGDSAAYFCASSLATGVDTEAFFGQGTRLTVV.

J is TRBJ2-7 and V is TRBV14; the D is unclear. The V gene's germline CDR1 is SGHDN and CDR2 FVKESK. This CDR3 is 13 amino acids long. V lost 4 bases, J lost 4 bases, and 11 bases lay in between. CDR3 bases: TGTGCCAGCAGCCTGTCCTGGGCATACGAGCAGTACTTC. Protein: CASSLSWAYEQYF.

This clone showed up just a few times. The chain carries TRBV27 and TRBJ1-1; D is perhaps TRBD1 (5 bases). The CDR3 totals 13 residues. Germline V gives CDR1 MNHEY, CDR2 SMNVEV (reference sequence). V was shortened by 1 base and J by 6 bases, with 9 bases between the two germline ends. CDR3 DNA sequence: TGTGCCAGCAGTTTATTTCGGGGGTCTGAAGCTTTCTTT. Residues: CASSLFRGSEAFF.

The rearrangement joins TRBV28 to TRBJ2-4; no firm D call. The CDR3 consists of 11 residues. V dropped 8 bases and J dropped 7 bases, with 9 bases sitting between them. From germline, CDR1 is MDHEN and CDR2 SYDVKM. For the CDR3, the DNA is TGTGCCAGCTCGATGAGGAACATTCAGTACTTC. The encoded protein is CASSMRNIQYF.

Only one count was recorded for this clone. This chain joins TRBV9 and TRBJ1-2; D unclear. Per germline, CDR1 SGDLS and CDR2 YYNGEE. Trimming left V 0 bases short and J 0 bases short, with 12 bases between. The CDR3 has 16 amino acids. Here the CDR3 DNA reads TGTGCCAGCAGCGTAGGGGCTCCTCCTTCTAACTATGGCTACACCTTC. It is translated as CASSVGAPPSNYGYTF. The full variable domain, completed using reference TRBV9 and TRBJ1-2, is DSGVTQTPKHLITATGQRVTLRCSPRSGDLSVYWYQQSLDQGLQFLIQYYNGEERAKGNILERFSAQQFPDLHSELNLSSLELGDSALYFCASSVGAPPSNYGYTFGSGTRLTVV.

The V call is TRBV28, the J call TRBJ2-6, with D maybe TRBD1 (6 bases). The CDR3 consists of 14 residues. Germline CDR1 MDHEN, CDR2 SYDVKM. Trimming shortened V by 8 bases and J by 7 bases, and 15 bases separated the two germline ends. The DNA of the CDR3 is TGTGCCAGCGGGACAACCGGGACAGCCAACGTCCTGACTTTC. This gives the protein CASGTTGTANVLTF.

CDR3 bases: TGTGCCAGCAGCCACTCAGGAGGGGAAAAACTGTTTTTT. Translation: CASSHSGGEKLFF. This chain joins TRBV11-2 and TRBJ1-4; D is uncertain. V dropped 5 bases and J dropped 8 bases, with 12 bases sitting between them. Germline CDR1 is SGHAT and CDR2 is FQNNGV. The CDR3 is 13 amino acids.

The CDR3 bases are TGTGCCAGCAGCTCTCCCCAGGGCACTACCTACGAGCAGTACTTC. It yields the protein CASSSPQGTTYEQYF. The chain is built from TRBV7-9 and TRBJ2-7; D is perhaps TRBD1 (5 bases). Germline V gene sequence: CDR1 SEHNR, CDR2 FQNEAQ (reference sequence). Deletions cut 4 bases from V and 2 bases from J, with 15 bases between. The CDR3 covers 15 residues.